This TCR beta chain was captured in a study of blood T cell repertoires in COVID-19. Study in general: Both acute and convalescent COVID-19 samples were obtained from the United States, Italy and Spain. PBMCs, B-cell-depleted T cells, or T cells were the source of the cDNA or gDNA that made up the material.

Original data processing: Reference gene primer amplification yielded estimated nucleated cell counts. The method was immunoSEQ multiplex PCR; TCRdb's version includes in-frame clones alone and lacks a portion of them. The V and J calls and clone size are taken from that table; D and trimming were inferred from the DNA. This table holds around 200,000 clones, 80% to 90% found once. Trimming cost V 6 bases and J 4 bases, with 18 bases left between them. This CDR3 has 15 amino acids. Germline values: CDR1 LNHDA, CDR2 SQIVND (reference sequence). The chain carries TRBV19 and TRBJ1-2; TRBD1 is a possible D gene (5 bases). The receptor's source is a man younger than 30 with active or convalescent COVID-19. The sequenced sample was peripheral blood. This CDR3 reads CASSTDISSFYGYTF. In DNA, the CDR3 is TGTGCCAGTAGCACGGACATATCGAGCTTCTATGGCTACACCTTC.